The rows below give T cell receptor beta chains drawn from one sample of a study of T cell responses to AZD1222 COVID-19 vaccine. Here immunoSEQ multiplex PCR was the method, and the copy in TCRdb shows in-frame clones only, minus some. The sample holds about 120,000 clones, roughly 84% seen once. The sequenced sample was peripheral blood, obtained on day 0 of AZD1222 vaccination. These receptors were obtained from an adult in good health. CDR3s include the opening cysteine and the closing phenylalanine or tryptophan. D genes are given only for firm matches. Only part of the rows carry a size: once, few, many, or a class if the clone is expanded.

j_call	d_call	clone_size	v_call	cdr3_aa	cdr3_nt
TRBJ1-5	-	-	TRBV6-5	CASRGQGGNQPQHF	TGTGCCAGTCGGGGGCAGGGAGGCAATCAGCCCCAGCATTTT
TRBJ2-1	-	once	TRBV14	CASSQARDEQFF	TGTGCCAGCAGCCAAGCGAGGGACGAGCAGTTCTTC
TRBJ1-1	-	-	TRBV5-6	CASSSRGNTEAFF	TGTGCCAGCAGCTCACGGGGGAACACTGAAGCTTTCTTT
TRBJ2-1	-	-	TRBV7-9	CASSHGLNEEQFF	TGTGCCAGCAGCCACGGACTCAACGAAGAGCAGTTCTTC
TRBJ2-5	TRBD1	-	TRBV5-4	CASSIRDSRETQYF	TGTGCCAGCAGCATTCGGGACAGCCGAGAGACCCAGTACTTC
TRBJ2-1	TRBD2	-	TRBV12-3/TRBV12-4	CASSLGLAGEQFF	TGTGCCAGCAGTTTAGGGCTAGCGGGAGAGCAGTTCTTC
TRBJ1-5	-	few	TRBV11-2	CASSLDRGDQPQHF	TGTGCCAGCAGCCTGGATAGAGGGGATCAGCCCCAGCATTTT
TRBJ2-7	-	-	TRBV12-3/TRBV12-4	CASRSGHRYEQYF	TGTGCCAGCAGGTCGGGACACCGGTACGAGCAGTACTTC
TRBJ1-4	-	-	TRBV28	CASSLAPTNEKLFF	TGTGCCAGCAGTTTGGCTCCAACTAATGAAAAACTGTTTTTT
TRBJ2-5	TRBD2	-	TRBV4-1	CASSQEVGLGETQYF	TGCGCCAGCAGCCAAGAAGTGGGACTAGGGGAGACCCAGTACTTC
TRBJ1-1	-	-	TRBV12-3/TRBV12-4	CASSLWNTEAFF	TGTGCCAGCAGTTTGTGGAACACTGAAGCTTTCTTT
TRBJ1-5	TRBD1	-	TRBV5-1	CASSLTGGGNQPQHF	TGCGCCAGCAGCTTGACAGGGGGGGGCAATCAGCCCCAGCATTTT
TRBJ1-3	-	-	TRBV3-1/TRBV3-2	CASSQGGTGNTIYF	TGTGCCAGCAGCCAAGGGGGAACTGGAAACACCATATATTTT
TRBJ2-2	TRBD1	-	TRBV11-2	CASSSQDRGRKAGELFF	TGTGCCAGCAGCTCCCAGGACAGGGGGCGTAAGGCCGGGGAGCTGTTTTTT
TRBJ1-2	-	-	TRBV12-5	CASGLPPLGYTF	TGTGCTAGTGGTTTGCCCCCCCTTGGCTACACCTTC
TRBJ1-1	-	-	TRBV29-1	CSVDHLGTEAFF	TGCAGCGTTGACCATCTGGGGACTGAAGCTTTCTTT
TRBJ2-3	-	-	TRBV5-5	CASSLAKSTDTQYF	TGTGCCAGCAGCTTGGCCAAGAGCACAGATACGCAGTATTTT
TRBJ2-7	-	-	TRBV4-1	CASSPSGRMNNLAEQYF	TGCGCCAGCAGCCCCTCCGGACGGATGAATAACCTCGCCGAGCAGTACTTC
TRBJ1-6	-	-	TRBV25-1	CASSDRSLQENSPLHF	TGTGCCAGCAGTGACCGCAGTCTACAGGAGAATTCACCCCTCCACTTT
TRBJ2-1	TRBD2	-	TRBV11-3	CASSLLSMGLENEQFF	TGTGCCAGCAGCTTATTATCCATGGGACTAGAAAATGAGCAGTTCTTC
TRBJ1-3	TRBD1	-	TRBV9	CASSVETGAGNTIYF	TGTGCCAGCAGCGTAGAAACAGGGGCTGGAAACACCATATATTTT
TRBJ2-1	-	-	TRBV11-3	CASSSQPSNEQFF	TGTGCCAGCAGTTCTCAACCGTCGAATGAGCAGTTCTTC
TRBJ2-3	-	-	TRBV7-6	CASSLPKAGLTTDTQYF	TGTGCCAGCAGCTTACCCAAAGCGGGTCTTACCACCGATACGCAGTATTTT
TRBJ1-5	-	-	TRBV7-8	CASSLVTGTQKEPQHF	TGTGCCAGCAGCTTAGTTACCGGGACCCAAAAGGAGCCCCAGCATTTT
TRBJ2-7	-	-	TRBV2	CASNSQGGLGSEQYF	TGTGCCAGCAATTCACAGGGAGGGCTTGGAAGCGAGCAGTACTTC
TRBJ2-7	TRBD2	-	TRBV28	CASSLVAGGDEQYF	TGTGCCAGCAGTTTAGTAGCGGGAGGTGATGAGCAGTACTTC
TRBJ2-2	-	-	TRBV18	CASSSGDTGELFF	TGTGCCAGCTCATCGGGAGACACCGGGGAGCTGTTTTTT
TRBJ1-1	TRBD1	-	TRBV23-1	CASRVDYCRDRERAFF	TGCGCCAGCAGAGTGGACTACTGCCGGGACAGGGAACGGGCTTTCTTT
TRBJ1-2	-	-	TRBV30	CACNRRNYGYTF	TGTGCCTGCAACCGAAGGAACTATGGCTACACCTTC
TRBJ2-2	-	-	TRBV10-3	CAISRDGHTGELFF	TGTGCCATCAGCCGGGACGGGCACACCGGGGAGCTGTTTTTT
TRBJ2-7	-	-	TRBV12-3/TRBV12-4	CASSLTAREQYF	TGTGCCAGCAGTTTAACGGCTCGAGAGCAGTACTTC
TRBJ1-2	-	-	TRBV3-1/TRBV3-2	CASSPGVLQGLYGYTF	TGTGCCAGCAGCCCGGGGGTCTTGCAGGGTCTCTATGGCTACACCTTC
TRBJ1-6	-	few	TRBV4-2	CASSLVRVYNSPLHF	TGTGCCAGCAGCCTCGTGAGGGTTTATAATTCACCCCTCCACTTT